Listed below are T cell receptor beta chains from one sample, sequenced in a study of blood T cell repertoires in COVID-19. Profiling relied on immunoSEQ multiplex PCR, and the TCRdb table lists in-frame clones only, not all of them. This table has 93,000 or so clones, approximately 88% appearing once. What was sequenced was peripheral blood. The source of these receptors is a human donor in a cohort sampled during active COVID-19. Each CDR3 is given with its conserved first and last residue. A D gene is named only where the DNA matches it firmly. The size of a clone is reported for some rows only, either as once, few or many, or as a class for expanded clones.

cdr3_nt: TGTGCCAGCAGCTTAGGGGGACAGGCCTTTAAAGCTTTCTTT; cdr3_aa: CASSLGGQAFKAFF; d_call: TRBD1; v_call: TRBV11-2; cdr3_length: 14; j_call: TRBJ1-1; clone_size: -
cdr3_nt: TGTGCCAGCAGTGAAAGGGGGCCTTATGGCTACACCTTC; cdr3_aa: CASSERGPYGYTF; d_call: TRBD1; v_call: TRBV6-1; cdr3_length: 13; j_call: TRBJ1-2; clone_size: -
cdr3_nt: TGTGCCACCAGCAGAGATCGGAGTAGAATGAACACTGAAGCTTTCTTT; cdr3_aa: CATSRDRSRMNTEAFF; d_call: -; v_call: TRBV15; cdr3_length: 16; j_call: TRBJ1-1; clone_size: -
cdr3_nt: TGTGCCAGCAGCTTAGGAGCGGCTGGGGCCAACGTCCTGACTTTC; cdr3_aa: CASSLGAAGANVLTF; d_call: -; v_call: TRBV5-5; cdr3_length: 15; j_call: TRBJ2-6; clone_size: -
cdr3_nt: TGTGCCAGCAGTGAATTCGGGACAGGGGGTGGTCAGCCCCAGCATTTT; cdr3_aa: CASSEFGTGGGQPQHF; d_call: TRBD1; v_call: TRBV6-1; cdr3_length: 16; j_call: TRBJ1-5; clone_size: -
cdr3_nt: TGTGCCAGTAGTATGGGGGAGGTCTATGGCTACACCTTC; cdr3_aa: CASSMGEVYGYTF; d_call: -; v_call: TRBV19; cdr3_length: 13; j_call: TRBJ1-2; clone_size: -
cdr3_nt: TGTGCCAGCAGCGTAGTGTCAGGGTGGGAAGAAAAACTGTTTTTT; cdr3_aa: CASSVVSGWEEKLFF; d_call: -; v_call: TRBV9; cdr3_length: 15; j_call: TRBJ1-4; clone_size: -
cdr3_nt: TGTGCCACCTCCGGGACAGGGATGGTGAACACCATATATTTT; cdr3_aa: CATSGTGMVNTIYF; d_call: TRBD1; v_call: TRBV10-3; cdr3_length: 14; j_call: TRBJ1-3; clone_size: -
cdr3_nt: TGCGCCAGCAGCCGACAGGACGGTGAAGCTTTCTTT; cdr3_aa: CASSRQDGEAFF; d_call: -; v_call: TRBV4-1; cdr3_length: 12; j_call: TRBJ1-1; clone_size: -
cdr3_nt: TGTGCCATCAGTGAGTCGCCCAGGTCGTTTTATGGCTACACCTTC; cdr3_aa: CAISESPRSFYGYTF; d_call: -; v_call: TRBV10-3; cdr3_length: 15; j_call: TRBJ1-2; clone_size: -
cdr3_nt: TGTGCCAGTAGTCCCGACAGGTTGATGAACACTGAAGCTTTCTTT; cdr3_aa: CASSPDRLMNTEAFF; d_call: -; v_call: TRBV19; cdr3_length: 15; j_call: TRBJ1-1; clone_size: -
cdr3_nt: TGTGCCAGCAGTTACTCGTGGGACTCCTATGGCTACACCTTC; cdr3_aa: CASSYSWDSYGYTF; d_call: -; v_call: TRBV6-5; cdr3_length: 14; j_call: TRBJ1-2; clone_size: few
cdr3_nt: TGTGCCAGCAGCTTCTTGACTAGCGGGGGGTGGATGGAGACCCAGTACTTC; cdr3_aa: CASSFLTSGGWMETQYF; d_call: TRBD2; v_call: TRBV11-2; cdr3_length: 17; j_call: TRBJ2-5; clone_size: -
cdr3_nt: TGTGCCAGCAGTATTACCAGGAACTATGGCTACACCTTC; cdr3_aa: CASSITRNYGYTF; d_call: -; v_call: TRBV25-1; cdr3_length: 13; j_call: TRBJ1-2; clone_size: -
cdr3_nt: TGTGCCAGCAGCTTAGTCGCGGCAATTCCCACCGGGGAGCTGTTTTTT; cdr3_aa: CASSLVAAIPTGELFF; d_call: -; v_call: TRBV7-2; cdr3_length: 16; j_call: TRBJ2-2; clone_size: -
cdr3_nt: TGTGCCAGCACCCCGTTGACAGGGAATGCTGATGGCTACACCTTC; cdr3_aa: CASTPLTGNADGYTF; d_call: TRBD1; v_call: TRBV27; cdr3_length: 15; j_call: TRBJ1-2; clone_size: -
cdr3_nt: TGCGCCAGCAGCCCAGGACAGGGGACTTCCTACAATGAGCAGTTCTTC; cdr3_aa: CASSPGQGTSYNEQFF; d_call: TRBD1; v_call: TRBV5-1; cdr3_length: 16; j_call: TRBJ2-1; clone_size: -
cdr3_nt: TGTGCCAGCAGTGCCGCGGGACTAGCGGATAGCACAGATACGCAGTATTTT; cdr3_aa: CASSAAGLADSTDTQYF; d_call: TRBD2; v_call: TRBV6-2/TRBV6-3; cdr3_length: 17; j_call: TRBJ2-3; clone_size: -
cdr3_nt: TGTGCCAGCAGCGAATTGATCCGGGACAGGGGGCTCTATGGCTACACCTTC; cdr3_aa: CASSELIRDRGLYGYTF; d_call: TRBD1; v_call: TRBV7-9; cdr3_length: 17; j_call: TRBJ1-2; clone_size: few
cdr3_nt: TGTGCCTCCCCAAACGGGCAGGGGAGATACAATGAGCAGTTCTTC; cdr3_aa: CASPNGQGRYNEQFF; d_call: -; v_call: TRBV2; cdr3_length: 15; j_call: TRBJ2-1; clone_size: -
cdr3_nt: TGTGCCAGCAGTGTTGGCAGCGGGGTAGGAGAGACCCAGTACTTC; cdr3_aa: CASSVGSGVGETQYF; d_call: TRBD2; v_call: TRBV9; cdr3_length: 15; j_call: TRBJ2-5; clone_size: -
cdr3_nt: TGTGCCAGCAGTCAGACAGGGGAAGGGGAAGAGACCCAGTACTTC; cdr3_aa: CASSQTGEGEETQYF; d_call: TRBD1; v_call: TRBV3-1/TRBV3-2; cdr3_length: 15; j_call: TRBJ2-5; clone_size: -
cdr3_nt: TGTGCCAGCAGCCCAATTTTTGGGAGGGGAACGGAGGGCTACACCTTC; cdr3_aa: CASSPIFGRGTEGYTF; d_call: -; v_call: TRBV7-9; cdr3_length: 16; j_call: TRBJ1-2; clone_size: -
cdr3_nt: TGTGCCAGCAGCCAAATCGCCTATAATTCACCCCTCCACTTT; cdr3_aa: CASSQIAYNSPLHF; d_call: -; v_call: TRBV3-1/TRBV3-2; cdr3_length: 14; j_call: TRBJ1-6; clone_size: -
cdr3_nt: TGTGCCAGCAGCCCTAATAGGGGGGGGGCCCTACAGAACACTGAAGCTTTCTTT; cdr3_aa: CASSPNRGGALQNTEAFF; d_call: -; v_call: TRBV28; cdr3_length: 18; j_call: TRBJ1-1; clone_size: -
cdr3_nt: TGTGCCACCAGCAGAGATGACAGGGGAGCTAACTATGGCTACACCTTC; cdr3_aa: CATSRDDRGANYGYTF; d_call: TRBD1; v_call: TRBV15; cdr3_length: 16; j_call: TRBJ1-2; clone_size: -
cdr3_nt: TGTGCCAGCAGCTTAGTAGGGACAGACTATGGCTACACCTTC; cdr3_aa: CASSLVGTDYGYTF; d_call: TRBD1; v_call: TRBV7-2; cdr3_length: 14; j_call: TRBJ1-2; clone_size: few
cdr3_nt: TGTGCCAGCAATATTGGACAGGCGGACACTGAAGCTTTCTTT; cdr3_aa: CASNIGQADTEAFF; d_call: TRBD1; v_call: TRBV27; cdr3_length: 14; j_call: TRBJ1-1; clone_size: -
cdr3_nt: TGTGCCAGCATCCCCGAGGGGGGGGCGTCGCTCCCCCTCTGGAACACTGAAGCTTTCTTT; cdr3_aa: CASIPEGGASLPLWNTEAFF; d_call: -; v_call: TRBV9; cdr3_length: 20; j_call: TRBJ1-1; clone_size: -
cdr3_nt: TGTGCCAGCAGTCGTCCCGGGACAGGAATCTATGGCTACACCTTC; cdr3_aa: CASSRPGTGIYGYTF; d_call: TRBD1; v_call: TRBV28; cdr3_length: 15; j_call: TRBJ1-2; clone_size: -
cdr3_nt: TGCGCCAGCAGGGGACTCTCCAGCACAGATACGCAGTATTTT; cdr3_aa: CASRGLSSTDTQYF; d_call: -; v_call: TRBV5-1; cdr3_length: 14; j_call: TRBJ2-3; clone_size: -
cdr3_nt: TGTGCCAGCATTATGGGGAGGGCTTTCTTT; cdr3_aa: CASIMGRAFF; d_call: -; v_call: TRBV6-5; cdr3_length: 10; j_call: TRBJ1-1; clone_size: -
cdr3_nt: TGTGCCAGCAGCCTGCGACGACCGACAGGGTGGGTGGGCTACACCTTC; cdr3_aa: CASSLRRPTGWVGYTF; d_call: TRBD1; v_call: TRBV11-3; cdr3_length: 16; j_call: TRBJ1-2; clone_size: -
cdr3_nt: TGTGCCAGCAGCTTTGTACAGGGAGGGACTGAAGCTTTCTTT; cdr3_aa: CASSFVQGGTEAFF; d_call: -; v_call: TRBV7-6; cdr3_length: 14; j_call: TRBJ1-1; clone_size: -
cdr3_nt: TGTGCCAGCAGTTCTCCCCGGGTAGGGGGCGACGGCTACACCTTC; cdr3_aa: CASSSPRVGGDGYTF; d_call: TRBD1; v_call: TRBV27; cdr3_length: 15; j_call: TRBJ1-2; clone_size: -
cdr3_nt: TGTGCCAGCAGCTTACAAGGGGGCTCGAGCACTGAAGCTTTCTTT; cdr3_aa: CASSLQGGSSTEAFF; d_call: TRBD1; v_call: TRBV7-3; cdr3_length: 15; j_call: TRBJ1-1; clone_size: -
cdr3_nt: TGTGCCAGTAGTATCACAGGGTATGGCTACACCTTC; cdr3_aa: CASSITGYGYTF; d_call: -; v_call: TRBV19; cdr3_length: 12; j_call: TRBJ1-2; clone_size: -
cdr3_nt: TGTGCCAGCAGCTTATCCGGGATAGAGACCCAGTACTTC; cdr3_aa: CASSLSGIETQYF; d_call: -; v_call: TRBV7-9; cdr3_length: 13; j_call: TRBJ2-5; clone_size: -
cdr3_nt: TGTGCCAGCAGTACCCAGCCAACAGGGCGGGATGGCTACACCTTC; cdr3_aa: CASSTQPTGRDGYTF; d_call: -; v_call: TRBV2; cdr3_length: 15; j_call: TRBJ1-2; clone_size: -
cdr3_nt: TGTGCCAGCAGCTTATCGCCCCTAGGCGGCTACACCTTC; cdr3_aa: CASSLSPLGGYTF; d_call: -; v_call: TRBV27; cdr3_length: 13; j_call: TRBJ1-2; clone_size: once
cdr3_nt: TGTGCCAGTAGTAGGCAGTTCCCAAGAGGCACTGAAGCTTTCTTT; cdr3_aa: CASSRQFPRGTEAFF; d_call: -; v_call: TRBV19; cdr3_length: 15; j_call: TRBJ1-1; clone_size: -
cdr3_nt: TGCGCCAGCAGTATGGGACAAAGGAATGACAAACTGTTTTTT; cdr3_aa: CASSMGQRNDKLFF; d_call: -; v_call: TRBV5-1; cdr3_length: 14; j_call: TRBJ1-4; clone_size: -
cdr3_nt: TGTGCCAGCAGTGAAGAGGGGGTTGGTGAGCAGTACTTC; cdr3_aa: CASSEEGVGEQYF; d_call: -; v_call: TRBV6-1; cdr3_length: 13; j_call: TRBJ2-7; clone_size: -
cdr3_nt: TGTGCCAGCACCCCACCCAGGGCTAGTGAGCAGTACTTC; cdr3_aa: CASTPPRASEQYF; d_call: -; v_call: TRBV5-4; cdr3_length: 13; j_call: TRBJ2-7; clone_size: -
cdr3_nt: TGTGCCAGCCAAGCCGCATCGACTGCTCCTTTTCGTACCTTC; cdr3_aa: CASQAASTAPFRTF; d_call: -; v_call: TRBV19; cdr3_length: 14; j_call: TRBJ1-2; clone_size: -
cdr3_nt: TGTGCCAGCAGCGCCCCGGACAGAAGAAGCACAGATACGCAGTATTTT; cdr3_aa: CASSAPDRRSTDTQYF; d_call: -; v_call: TRBV5-6; cdr3_length: 16; j_call: TRBJ2-3; clone_size: -
cdr3_nt: TGCGCCAGCAGCTCGATGACAGGGGGATACTATGGCTACACCTTC; cdr3_aa: CASSSMTGGYYGYTF; d_call: TRBD1; v_call: TRBV5-1; cdr3_length: 15; j_call: TRBJ1-2; clone_size: -
cdr3_nt: -; cdr3_aa: CASSVGAGAMYF; d_call: -; v_call: TRBV9; cdr3_length: 12; j_call: TRBJ2-3; clone_size: -
cdr3_nt: TGTGCCAGCTGTACCGGGACAGAAGAGACCCAGTACTTC; cdr3_aa: CASCTGTEETQYF; d_call: TRBD1; v_call: TRBV12-3/TRBV12-4; cdr3_length: 13; j_call: TRBJ2-5; clone_size: -
cdr3_nt: TGTGCCAGCAGCCAAGCTGGGGGGACAGATACGCAGTATTTT; cdr3_aa: CASSQAGGTDTQYF; d_call: -; v_call: TRBV11-1; cdr3_length: 14; j_call: TRBJ2-3; clone_size: -
cdr3_nt: TGTGCCAGCAGCCAAGATAGCCCTTCCCTATTCCGCCTCGAGCAGTACTTC; cdr3_aa: CASSQDSPSLFRLEQYF; d_call: -; v_call: TRBV14; cdr3_length: 17; j_call: TRBJ2-7; clone_size: -